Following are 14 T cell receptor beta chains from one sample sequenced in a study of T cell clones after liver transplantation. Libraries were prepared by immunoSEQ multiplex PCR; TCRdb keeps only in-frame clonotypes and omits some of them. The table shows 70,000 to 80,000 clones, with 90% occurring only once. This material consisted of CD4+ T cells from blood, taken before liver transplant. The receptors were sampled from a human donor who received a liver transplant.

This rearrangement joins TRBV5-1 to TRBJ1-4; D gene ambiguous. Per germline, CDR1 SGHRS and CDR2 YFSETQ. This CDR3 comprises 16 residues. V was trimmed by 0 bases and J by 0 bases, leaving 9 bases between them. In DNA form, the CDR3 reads TGCGCCAGCAGCTTGGCGCCACCCGCAACTAATGAAAAACTGTTTTTT. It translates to CASSLAPPATNEKLFF.

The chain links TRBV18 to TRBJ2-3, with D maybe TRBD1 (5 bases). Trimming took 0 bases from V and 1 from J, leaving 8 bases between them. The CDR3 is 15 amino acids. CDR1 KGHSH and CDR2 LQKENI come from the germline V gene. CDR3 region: CASSPPSRGTDTQYF. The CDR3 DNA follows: TGTGCCAGCTCACCACCGAGCAGGGGCACAGATACGCAGTATTTT.

In DNA form, the CDR3 reads TGTGCCAGCAAGAGCGGGAGCACAGATACGCAGTATTTT. Protein: CASKSGSTDTQYF. V gene TRBV6-5 combines with J gene TRBJ2-3, with D tentatively TRBD2 (6 bases). This CDR3 spans 13 amino acids. CDR1 is MNHEY, CDR2 SVGAGI, per germline. The V and J ends lost 7 bases and 0 bases respectively, with 8 bases between them.

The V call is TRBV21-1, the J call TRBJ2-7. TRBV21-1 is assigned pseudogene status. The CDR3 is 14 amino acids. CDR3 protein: CASSNSGSFCEQYF. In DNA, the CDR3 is TGTGCCAGCAGCAACTCAGGGAGTTTTTGCGAGCAGTACTTC.

This CDR3 reads CASRASGRVGDEQFF. CDR3 bases: TGTGCCAGCAGAGCTAGCGGGAGGGTCGGAGATGAGCAGTTCTTC. The rearrangement links TRBV5-4 to TRBJ2-1, with TRBD2 identical over 12 bases. The J segment lost 8 bases and the V segment lost 5 bases, leaving 8 bases of the junction unmatched. Per the germline V gene, CDR1 is SGHNT and CDR2 is YYREEE (reference sequence). The CDR3 consists of 15 residues.

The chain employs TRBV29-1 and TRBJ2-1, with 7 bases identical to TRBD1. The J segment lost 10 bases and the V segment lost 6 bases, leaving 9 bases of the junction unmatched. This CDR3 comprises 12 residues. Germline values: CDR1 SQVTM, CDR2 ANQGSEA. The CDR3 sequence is CSVRPGGPEQFF. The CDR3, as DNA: TGCAGCGTCCGACCAGGGGGTCCCGAGCAGTTCTTC.

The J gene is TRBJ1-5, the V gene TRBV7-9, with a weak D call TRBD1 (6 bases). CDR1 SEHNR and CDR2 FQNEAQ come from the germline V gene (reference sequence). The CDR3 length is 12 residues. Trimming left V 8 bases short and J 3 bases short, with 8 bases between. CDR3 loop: CASSGDNQPQHF. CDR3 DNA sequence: TGTGCCAGCTCAGGGGACAATCAGCCCCAGCATTTT.

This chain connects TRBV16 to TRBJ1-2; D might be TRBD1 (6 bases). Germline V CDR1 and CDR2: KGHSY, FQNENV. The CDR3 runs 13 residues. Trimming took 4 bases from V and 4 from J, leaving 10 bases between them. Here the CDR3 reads CASSLGQIYGYTF. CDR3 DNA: TGTGCCAGCAGCCTGGGACAAATCTATGGCTACACCTTC.

CDR3 sequence reads: CASSIRMVGLRDNEQFF. The DNA of the CDR3 is TGTGCCAGTAGTATCAGGATGGTCGGATTAAGGGACAATGAGCAGTTCTTC. The gene calls are TRBV19 and TRBJ2-1, with unresolved D. The CDR3 runs 17 residues. The V end was cut by 3 bases, the J end by 5 bases, with 20 bases between. Germline CDR1 and CDR2: LNHDA and SQIVND (reference sequence).

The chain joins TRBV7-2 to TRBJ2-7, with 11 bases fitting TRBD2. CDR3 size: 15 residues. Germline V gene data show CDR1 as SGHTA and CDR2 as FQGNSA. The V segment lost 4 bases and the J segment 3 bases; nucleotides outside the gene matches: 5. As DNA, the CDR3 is TGTGCCAGCAGCTCAGGGGGGACTAGCGGCTACGAGCAGTACTTC. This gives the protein CASSSGGTSGYEQYF.

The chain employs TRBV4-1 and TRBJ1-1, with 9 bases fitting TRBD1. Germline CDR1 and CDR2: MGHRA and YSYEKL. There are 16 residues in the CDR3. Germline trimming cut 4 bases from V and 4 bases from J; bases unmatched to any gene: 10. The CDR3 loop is CASSLALGQGSTEAFF. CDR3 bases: TGCGCCAGCAGCCTTGCCCTCGGACAGGGGAGCACTGAAGCTTTCTTT.

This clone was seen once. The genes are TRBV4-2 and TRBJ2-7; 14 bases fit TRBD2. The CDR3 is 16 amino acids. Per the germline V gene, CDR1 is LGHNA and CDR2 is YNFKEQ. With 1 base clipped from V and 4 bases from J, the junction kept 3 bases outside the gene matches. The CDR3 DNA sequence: TGTGCCAGCAGCCAAGGACTAGCGGGAGGGCCTTACGAGCAGTACTTC. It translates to CASSQGLAGGPYEQYF.

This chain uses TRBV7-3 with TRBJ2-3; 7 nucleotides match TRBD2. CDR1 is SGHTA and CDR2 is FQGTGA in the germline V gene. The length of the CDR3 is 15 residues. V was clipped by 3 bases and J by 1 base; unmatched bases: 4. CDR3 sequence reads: CASSFSSGGTDTQYF. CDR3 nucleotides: TGTGCCAGCAGCTTTTCGAGCGGGGGCACAGATACGCAGTATTTT.

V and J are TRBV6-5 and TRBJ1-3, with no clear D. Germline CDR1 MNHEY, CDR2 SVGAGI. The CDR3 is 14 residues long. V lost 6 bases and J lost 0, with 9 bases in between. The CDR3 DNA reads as TGTGCCAGCAGGCTCGTGGCCTCTGGAAACACCATATATTTT. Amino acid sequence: CASRLVASGNTIYF.